This T cell receptor (beta chain) emerged from a study of spatial heterogeneity in lung cancer. General observations from the study: Counts of expanded alpha and beta TCRs within tumors tracked the tumor nonsynonymous mutation count.

The sample's time point: sample taken at primary tumor resection. This clonotype was seen a few times. The antigen remains unidentified. TCRdb reprocessed the 5' RACE reads with MiXCR, giving one entry per CDR3 protein. The sample yields about 100,000 distinct CDR3 sequences, approximately 4.7% seen once. The length of the CDR3 is 14 residues. CDR1 is SQVTM, CDR2 ANQGSEA, per germline. The V end was cut by 3 bases, the J end by 1 base, with 11 bases between. The receptor was isolated from a male donor with early-stage non-small cell lung cancer. Sequencing was performed on lung tumor tissue, taken at surgery. The rearrangement uses TRBV29-1 and TRBJ2-3; D is ambiguous. The DNA for the CDR3 is TGCAGCGTTGAGGCCCCGGCAGGCACAGATACGCAGTATTTT. It specifies CSVEAPAGTDTQYF.